The 6 T cell receptor beta chains reported below all come from one sample, sequenced in a study of blood T cell repertoires in COVID-19 (dated by TCRdb to 2018 to 2021). The library came from the immunoSEQ multiplex PCR assay. Drawn from immuneACCESS, this table holds only the in-frame rearrangements with V and J called that TCRdb kept. Clones are partly lost; checked studies trace under half to an unresolved V gene and leave the rest unexplained. This sample lists a few hundred thousand clones; about four fifths were detected once. The ten largest clones add up to about 1.3% of the sample. The sequenced material came from PBMCs or T cells enriched from blood (not recorded which). The receptors derive from a woman in her thirties or forties with acute COVID-19.

The CDR3 DNA is TGTGCCAGCAGTTTCGCTAGCGGGGAGACCCAGTACTTC. It is translated as CASSFASGETQYF. This chain joins TRBV27 and TRBJ2-5, with 8 bases identical to TRBD2. The V and J ends lost 3 bases and 5 bases, in that order; junction bases with no gene match: 2. Germline V gene sequence: CDR1 MNHEY, CDR2 SMNVEV (reference sequence). The CDR3 runs 13 residues.

This chain uses TRBV28 with TRBJ2-7; 7 bases agree with TRBD1. Per the germline V gene, CDR1 is MDHEN and CDR2 is SYDVKM. After removal of 5 bases from V and 1 base from J, the junction contained 8 bases not matched to a gene. The CDR3 has 15 amino acids. The CDR3 is CASSQDRVKSYEQYF. The CDR3 bases are TGTGCCAGCAGTCAAGACAGGGTGAAATCCTACGAGCAGTACTTC.

The chain is built from TRBV30 and TRBJ1-1; perhaps TRBD1 as D (5 bases). V dropped 3 bases and J dropped 0 bases, with 8 bases sitting between them. Looked up from germline, CDR1 is GTSNPN and CDR2 is SVGIG (reference sequence). This CDR3 spans 13 amino acids. In DNA, the CDR3 is TGTGCCTGGAGCACGGACATGAACACTGAAGCTTTCTTT. Its translation: CAWSTDMNTEAFF.

This clone was picked up a small number of times. The chain recombines TRBV3-1 (or the pseudogene TRBV3-2) with TRBJ1-1; 7 bases match TRBD1. V lost 1 base, J lost 9 bases, and 2 bases stayed unmatched. There are 12 residues in the CDR3. Germline values: CDR1 LGHDT, CDR2 YNNKEL (reference sequence). CDR3 bases: TGTGCCAGCAGCCAAGGACAGGGACAAGCTTTCTTT. Its translation is CASSQGQGQAFF.

The chain has TRBV10-1 and TRBJ1-1; 9 positions match TRBD1. Looked up from germline, CDR1 is WNHNN and CDR2 is SYGVQD (reference sequence). Unmatched junction bases numbered 10, after V lost 3 bases and J lost 2 bases. The CDR3 sequence is 17 residues long. The CDR3 nucleotides are TGCGCCAGCAGTGAAGGAGGAACAGGGGGCGCAAACACTGAAGCTTTCTTT. Protein sequence: CASSEGGTGGANTEAFF.

The chain carries TRBV5-1 and TRBJ2-7; 11 bases line up with TRBD1. CDR1 is SGHRS and CDR2 is YFSETQ in the germline V gene. V was clipped by 2 bases and J by 3 bases; unmatched bases: 1. The CDR3 contains 14 residues. The CDR3 DNA sequence: TGCGCCAGCAGCTTCGGGACAGGGGGCTACGAGCAGTACTTC. Its protein is CASSFGTGGYEQYF.